The entry that follows covers one T cell receptor (beta chain) sequence. This was a deep-level run. The sequenced material, unsorted PBMC DNA, was run on ten immunoSEQ deep assay plates. In the authors' workflow: Owing to the provision of junction-only sequences devoid of quality scores by immunoSEQ, filtering differed. TCRdb's table, derived via immunoSEQ multiplex PCR, lists solely in-frame clones and lacks some. V and J calls and clone size are given by that table; D and trimming were obtained from the DNA. This table holds some 480,000 clones, approximately 79% found once. This record comes from a study of shared clonotypes between healthy human individuals. Study-level information: Serving as donors were two women and three men, whose ages spanned 18 to 49.

Germline V gene lookup returns CDR1 GTSNPN and CDR2 SVGIG (reference sequence). This CDR3 has 10 residues. The sequenced sample consisted of PBMCs. The TCR comes from a woman aged 40 to 49 in good health. Some clones in this sample may be carry-over from other donors' samples. The chain recombines TRBV30 with TRBJ2-5; no definite D call. The assigned J gene may be wrong: the sequence end matches TRBJ2-7 better. The CDR3 here is CAWSVVEQYF. CDR3 in DNA: TGTGCCTGGAGTGTAGTCGAGCAGTACTTC.